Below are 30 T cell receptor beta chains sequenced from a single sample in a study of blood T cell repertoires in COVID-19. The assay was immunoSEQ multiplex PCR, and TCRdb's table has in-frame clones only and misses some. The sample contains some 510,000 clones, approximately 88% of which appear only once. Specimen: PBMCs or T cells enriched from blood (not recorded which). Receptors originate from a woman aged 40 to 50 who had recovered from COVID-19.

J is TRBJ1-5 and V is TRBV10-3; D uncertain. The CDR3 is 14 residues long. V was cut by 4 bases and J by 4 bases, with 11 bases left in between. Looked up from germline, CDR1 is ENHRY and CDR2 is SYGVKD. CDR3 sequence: CAISAGDLNQPQHF. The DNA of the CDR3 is TGTGCCATCAGTGCGGGAGACTTAAATCAGCCCCAGCATTTT.

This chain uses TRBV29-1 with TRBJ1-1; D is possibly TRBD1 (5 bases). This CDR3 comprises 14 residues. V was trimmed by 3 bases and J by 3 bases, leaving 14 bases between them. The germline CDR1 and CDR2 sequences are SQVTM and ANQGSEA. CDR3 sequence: CSVEGRPRDTEAFF. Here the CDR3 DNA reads TGCAGCGTTGAGGGGCGACCAAGAGACACTGAAGCTTTCTTT.

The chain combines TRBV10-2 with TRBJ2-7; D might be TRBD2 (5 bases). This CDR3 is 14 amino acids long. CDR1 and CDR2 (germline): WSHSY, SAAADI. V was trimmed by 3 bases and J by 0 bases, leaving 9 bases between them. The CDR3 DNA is TGCGCCAGCAGTGATTCTGGGAGCTCCTACGAGCAGTACTTC. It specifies CASSDSGSSYEQYF.

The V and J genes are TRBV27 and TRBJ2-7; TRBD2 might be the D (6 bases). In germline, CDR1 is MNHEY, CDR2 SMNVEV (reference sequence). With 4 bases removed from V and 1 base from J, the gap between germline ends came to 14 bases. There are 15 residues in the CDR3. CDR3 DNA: TGTGCCAGCAGTTCCCCCGGGAGAGGATCCTACGAGCAGTACTTC. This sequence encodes CASSSPGRGSYEQYF.

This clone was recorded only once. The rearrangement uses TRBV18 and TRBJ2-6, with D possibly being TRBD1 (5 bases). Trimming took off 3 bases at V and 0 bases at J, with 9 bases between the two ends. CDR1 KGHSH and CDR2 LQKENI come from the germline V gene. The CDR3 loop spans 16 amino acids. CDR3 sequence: CASSPDSPSGANVLTF. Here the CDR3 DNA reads TGTGCCAGCTCACCTGACAGTCCCTCTGGGGCCAACGTCCTGACTTTC.

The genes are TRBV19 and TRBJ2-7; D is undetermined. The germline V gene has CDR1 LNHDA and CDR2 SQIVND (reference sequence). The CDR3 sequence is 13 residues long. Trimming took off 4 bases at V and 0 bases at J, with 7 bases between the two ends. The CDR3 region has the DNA TGTGCCAGTAGTACAATCCACTCCTACGAGCAGTACTTC. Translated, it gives CASSTIHSYEQYF.

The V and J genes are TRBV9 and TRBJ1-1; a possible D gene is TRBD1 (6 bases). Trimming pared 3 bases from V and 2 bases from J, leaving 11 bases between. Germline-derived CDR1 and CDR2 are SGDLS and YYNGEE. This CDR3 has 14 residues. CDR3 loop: CASSAGVSNTEAFF. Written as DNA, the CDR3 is TGTGCCAGCAGCGCAGGGGTTTCAAACACTGAAGCTTTCTTT. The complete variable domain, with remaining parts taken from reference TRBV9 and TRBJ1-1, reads DSGVTQTPKHLITATGQRVTLRCSPRSGDLSVYWYQQSLDQGLQFLIQYYNGEERAKGNILERFSAQQFPDLHSELNLSSLELGDSALYFCASSAGVSNTEAFFGQGTRLTVV.

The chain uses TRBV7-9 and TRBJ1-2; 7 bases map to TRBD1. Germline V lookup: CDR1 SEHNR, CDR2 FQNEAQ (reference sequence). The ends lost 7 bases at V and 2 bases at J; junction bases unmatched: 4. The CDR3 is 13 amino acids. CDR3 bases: TGTGCCAGCACTCTACAGGGGAACTATGGCTACACCTTC. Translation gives CASTLQGNYGYTF.

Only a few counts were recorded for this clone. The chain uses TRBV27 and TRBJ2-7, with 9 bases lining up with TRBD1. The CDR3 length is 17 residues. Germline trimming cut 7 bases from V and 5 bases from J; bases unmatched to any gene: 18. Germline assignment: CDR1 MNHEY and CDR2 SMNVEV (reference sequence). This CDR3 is CASTFRDRVGAKDEQYF. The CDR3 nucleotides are TGTGCCAGCACCTTCCGGGACAGGGTCGGAGCGAAAGACGAGCAGTACTTC.

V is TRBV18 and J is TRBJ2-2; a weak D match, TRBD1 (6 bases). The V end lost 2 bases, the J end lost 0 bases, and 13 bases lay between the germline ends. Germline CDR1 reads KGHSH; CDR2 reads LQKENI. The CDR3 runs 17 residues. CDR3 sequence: CASSPNPGAPNTGELFF. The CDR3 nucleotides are TGTGCCAGCTCACCAAACCCAGGGGCGCCGAACACCGGGGAGCTGTTTTTT.

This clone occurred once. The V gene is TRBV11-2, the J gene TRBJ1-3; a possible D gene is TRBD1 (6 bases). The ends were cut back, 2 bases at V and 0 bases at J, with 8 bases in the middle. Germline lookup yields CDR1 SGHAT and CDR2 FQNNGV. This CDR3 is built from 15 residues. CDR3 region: CASSLRGASGNTIYF. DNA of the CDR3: TGTGCCAGCAGCTTACGGGGGGCCTCTGGAAACACCATATATTTT.

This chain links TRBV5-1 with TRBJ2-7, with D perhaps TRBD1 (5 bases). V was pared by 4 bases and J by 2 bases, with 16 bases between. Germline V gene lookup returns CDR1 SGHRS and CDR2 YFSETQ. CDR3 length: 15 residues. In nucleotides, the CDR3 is TGCGCCAGCAGCCTATTACAGGACACAGCCTACGAGCAGTACTTC. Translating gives CASSLLQDTAYEQYF. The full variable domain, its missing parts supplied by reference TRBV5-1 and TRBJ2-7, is KAGVTQTPRYLIKTRGQQVTLSCSPISGHRSVSWYQQTPGQGLQFLFEYFSETQRNKGNFPGRFSGRQFSNSRSEMNVSTLELGDSALYLCASSLLQDTAYEQYFGPGTRLTVT.

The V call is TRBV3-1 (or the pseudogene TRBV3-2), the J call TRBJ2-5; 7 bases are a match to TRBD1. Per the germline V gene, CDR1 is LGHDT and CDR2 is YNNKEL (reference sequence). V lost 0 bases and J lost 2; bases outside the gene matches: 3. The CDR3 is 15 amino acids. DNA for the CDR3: TGTGCCAGCAGCCAAGATGTGACAGGGCAAGAGACCCAGTACTTC. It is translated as CASSQDVTGQETQYF.

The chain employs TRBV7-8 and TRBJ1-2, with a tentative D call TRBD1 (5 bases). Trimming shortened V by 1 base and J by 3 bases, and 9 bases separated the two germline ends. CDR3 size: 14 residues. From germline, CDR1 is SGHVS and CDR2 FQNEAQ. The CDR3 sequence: CASSLGWGDYGYTF. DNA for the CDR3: TGTGCCAGCAGCTTAGGGTGGGGGGACTATGGCTACACCTTC.

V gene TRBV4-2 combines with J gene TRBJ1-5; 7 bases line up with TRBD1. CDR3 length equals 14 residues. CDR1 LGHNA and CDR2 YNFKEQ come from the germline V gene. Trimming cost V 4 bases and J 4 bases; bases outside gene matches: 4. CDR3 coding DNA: TGTGCCAGCAGCCCGACAGGGTTTAATCAGCCCCAGCATTTT. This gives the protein CASSPTGFNQPQHF.

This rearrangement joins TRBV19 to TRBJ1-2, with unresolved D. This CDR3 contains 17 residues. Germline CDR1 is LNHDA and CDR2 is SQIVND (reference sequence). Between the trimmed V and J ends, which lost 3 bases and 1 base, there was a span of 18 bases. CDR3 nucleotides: TGTGCCAGTAGTATGGCCTTAATCGGGGAATATAACTATGGCTACACCTTC. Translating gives CASSMALIGEYNYGYTF.

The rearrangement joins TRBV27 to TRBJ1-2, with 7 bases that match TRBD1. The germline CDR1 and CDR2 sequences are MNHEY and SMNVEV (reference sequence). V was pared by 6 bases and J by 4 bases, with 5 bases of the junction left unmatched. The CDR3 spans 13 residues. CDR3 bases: TGTGCCAGCAGCCCAACAGGGGTCTATGGCTACACCTTC. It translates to CASSPTGVYGYTF.

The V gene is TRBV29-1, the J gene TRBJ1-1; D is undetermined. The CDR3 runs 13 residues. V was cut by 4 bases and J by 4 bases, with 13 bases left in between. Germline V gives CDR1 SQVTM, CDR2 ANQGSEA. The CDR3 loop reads CSVVRPAGTEAFF. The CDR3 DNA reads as TGCAGCGTTGTCCGCCCGGCGGGCACTGAAGCTTTCTTT.

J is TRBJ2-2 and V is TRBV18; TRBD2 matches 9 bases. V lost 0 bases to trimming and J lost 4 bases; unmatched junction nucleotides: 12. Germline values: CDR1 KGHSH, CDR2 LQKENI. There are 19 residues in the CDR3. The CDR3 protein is CASSPPSWSGRYVTGELFF. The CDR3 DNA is TGTGCCAGCTCACCACCCTCCTGGAGCGGGAGGTATGTCACCGGGGAGCTGTTTTTT.

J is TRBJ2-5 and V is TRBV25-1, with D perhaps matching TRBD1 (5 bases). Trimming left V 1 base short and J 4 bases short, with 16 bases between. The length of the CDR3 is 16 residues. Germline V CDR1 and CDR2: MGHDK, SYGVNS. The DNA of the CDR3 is TGTGCCAGCAGTGAATTGTTGGACACCGGCCGAGAGACCCAGTACTTC. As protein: CASSELLDTGRETQYF.

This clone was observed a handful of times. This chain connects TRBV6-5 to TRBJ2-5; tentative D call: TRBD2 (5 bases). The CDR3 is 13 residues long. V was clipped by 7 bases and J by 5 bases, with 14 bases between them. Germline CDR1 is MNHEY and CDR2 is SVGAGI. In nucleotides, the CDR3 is TGTGCCAGCACTGTACGGGAATCGGAGACCCAGTACTTC. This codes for CASTVRESETQYF.

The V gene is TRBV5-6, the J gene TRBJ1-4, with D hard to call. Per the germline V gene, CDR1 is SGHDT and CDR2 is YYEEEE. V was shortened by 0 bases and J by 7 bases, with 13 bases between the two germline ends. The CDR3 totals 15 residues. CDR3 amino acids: CASSLGRGVGEKLFF. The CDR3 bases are TGTGCCAGCAGCTTGGGGCGGGGAGTCGGTGAAAAACTGTTTTTT.

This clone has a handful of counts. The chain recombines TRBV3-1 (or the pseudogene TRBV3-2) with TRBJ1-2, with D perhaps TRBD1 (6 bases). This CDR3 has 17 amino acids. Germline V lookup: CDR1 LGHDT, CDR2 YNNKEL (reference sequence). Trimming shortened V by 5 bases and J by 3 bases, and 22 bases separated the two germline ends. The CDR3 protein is CASSSFGGGARDYGYTF. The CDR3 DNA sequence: TGTGCCAGCAGCTCTTTCGGAGGGGGGGCACGGGACTATGGCTACACCTTC.

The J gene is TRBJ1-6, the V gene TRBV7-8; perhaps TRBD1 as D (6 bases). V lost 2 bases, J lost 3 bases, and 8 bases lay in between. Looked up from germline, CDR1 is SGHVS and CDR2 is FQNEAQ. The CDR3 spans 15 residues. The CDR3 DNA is TGTGCCAGCAGCTTACCGGGACACTATAATTCACCCCTCCACTTT. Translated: CASSLPGHYNSPLHF.

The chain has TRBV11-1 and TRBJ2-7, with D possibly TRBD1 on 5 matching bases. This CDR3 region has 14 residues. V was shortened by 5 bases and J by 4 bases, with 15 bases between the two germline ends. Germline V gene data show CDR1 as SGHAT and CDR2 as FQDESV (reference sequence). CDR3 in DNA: TGTGCCAGCAGCCTTAAACACAGGATATACGAGCAGTACTTC. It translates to CASSLKHRIYEQYF.

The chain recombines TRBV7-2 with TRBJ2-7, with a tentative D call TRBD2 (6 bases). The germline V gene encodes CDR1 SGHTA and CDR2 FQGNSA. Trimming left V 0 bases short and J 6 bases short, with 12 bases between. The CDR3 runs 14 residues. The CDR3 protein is CASSLAGGGFEQYF. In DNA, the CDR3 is TGTGCCAGCAGCTTAGCGGGAGGAGGATTCGAGCAGTACTTC.

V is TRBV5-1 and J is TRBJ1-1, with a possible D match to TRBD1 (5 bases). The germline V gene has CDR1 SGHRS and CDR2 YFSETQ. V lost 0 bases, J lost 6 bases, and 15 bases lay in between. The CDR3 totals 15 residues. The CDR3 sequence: CASSLDPGPIPEAFF. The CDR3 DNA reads TGCGCCAGCAGCTTGGATCCAGGGCCCATCCCTGAAGCTTTCTTT.

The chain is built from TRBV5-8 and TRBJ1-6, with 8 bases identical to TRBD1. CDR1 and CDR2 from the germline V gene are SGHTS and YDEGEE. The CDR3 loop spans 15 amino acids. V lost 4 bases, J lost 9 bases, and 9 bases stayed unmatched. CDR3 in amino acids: CASSAGQVHPSPLHF. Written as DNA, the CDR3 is TGTGCCAGCAGCGCGGGACAGGTTCATCCTTCACCCCTCCACTTT. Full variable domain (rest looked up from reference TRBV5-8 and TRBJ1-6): EAGVTQSPTHLIKTRGQQATLRCSPISGHTSVYWYQQALGLGLQFLLWYDEGEERNRGNFPPRFSGRQFPNYSSELNVNALELEDSALYLCASSAGQVHPSPLHFGNGTRLTVT.

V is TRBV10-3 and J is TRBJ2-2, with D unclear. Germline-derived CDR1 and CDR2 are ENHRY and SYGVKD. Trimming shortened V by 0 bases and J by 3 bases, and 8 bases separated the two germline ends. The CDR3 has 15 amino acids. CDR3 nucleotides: TGTGCCATCAGTGAGTCGCACCCGGACACCGGGGAGCTGTTTTTT. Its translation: CAISESHPDTGELFF.

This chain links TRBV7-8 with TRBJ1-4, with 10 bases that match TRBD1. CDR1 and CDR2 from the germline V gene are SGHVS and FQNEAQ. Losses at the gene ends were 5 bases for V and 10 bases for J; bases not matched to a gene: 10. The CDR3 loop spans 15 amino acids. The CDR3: CASSHEWDRGGKLFF. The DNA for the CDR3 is TGTGCCAGCAGCCATGAGTGGGACAGGGGTGGAAAACTGTTTTTT.